The entry below gives a single TCR beta chain sequence along with its context. The sample is drawn from a study of blood T cell repertoires in COVID-19. Study-level information: Samples came from the United States, Italy and Spain, spanning acute and convalescent COVID-19.

Assay: immunoSEQ multiplex PCR; the TCRdb copy retains only in-frame clones and omits some. The table includes around 190,000 clones, approximately 90% detected once. Seattle enrolled patients during active infection and tracked them longitudinally. Material for sequencing was peripheral blood. The TCR sequence derives from a man aged 45 to 65 with COVID-19, enrolled during active disease.

The CDR3 region has the DNA TGTGCCAGCAGTTCGGGACAGTTGAACACTGAAGCTTTCTTT. Translated: CASSSGQLNTEAFF. The rearrangement links TRBV28 to TRBJ1-1; 7 nucleotides match TRBD1. The CDR3 runs to 14 residues. Per the germline V gene, CDR1 is MDHEN and CDR2 is SYDVKM. J gave up 0 bases and V 4 bases, and 2 bases lay outside the gene matches.